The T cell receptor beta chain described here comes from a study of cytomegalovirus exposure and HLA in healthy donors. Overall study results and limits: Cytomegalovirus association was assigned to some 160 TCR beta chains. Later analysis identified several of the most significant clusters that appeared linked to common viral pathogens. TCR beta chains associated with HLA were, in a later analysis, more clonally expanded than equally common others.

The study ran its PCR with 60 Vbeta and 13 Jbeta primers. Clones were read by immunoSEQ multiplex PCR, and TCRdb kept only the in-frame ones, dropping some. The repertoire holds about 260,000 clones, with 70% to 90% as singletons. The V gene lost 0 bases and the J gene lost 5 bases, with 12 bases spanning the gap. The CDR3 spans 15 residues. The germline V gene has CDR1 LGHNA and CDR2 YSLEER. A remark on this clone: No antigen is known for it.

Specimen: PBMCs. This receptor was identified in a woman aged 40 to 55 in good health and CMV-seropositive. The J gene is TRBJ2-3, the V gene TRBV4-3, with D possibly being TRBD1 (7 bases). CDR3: CASSQERQGGDTQYF. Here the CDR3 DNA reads TGCGCCAGCAGCCAAGAGCGACAGGGAGGAGATACGCAGTATTTT.